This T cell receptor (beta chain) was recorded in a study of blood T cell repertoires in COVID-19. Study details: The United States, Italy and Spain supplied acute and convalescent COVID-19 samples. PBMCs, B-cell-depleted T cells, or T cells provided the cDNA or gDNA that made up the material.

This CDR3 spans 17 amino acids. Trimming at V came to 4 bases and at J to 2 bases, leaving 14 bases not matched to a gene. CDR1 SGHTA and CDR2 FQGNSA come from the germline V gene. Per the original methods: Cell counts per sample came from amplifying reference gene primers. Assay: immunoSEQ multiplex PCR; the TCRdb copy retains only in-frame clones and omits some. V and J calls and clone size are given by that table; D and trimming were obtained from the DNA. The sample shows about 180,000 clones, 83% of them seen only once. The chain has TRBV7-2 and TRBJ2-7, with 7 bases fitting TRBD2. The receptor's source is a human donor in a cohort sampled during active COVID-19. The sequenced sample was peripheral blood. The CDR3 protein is CASSWGGSGKQAYEQYF. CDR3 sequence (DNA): TGTGCCAGCAGCTGGGGGGGGAGCGGGAAACAAGCCTACGAGCAGTACTTC.